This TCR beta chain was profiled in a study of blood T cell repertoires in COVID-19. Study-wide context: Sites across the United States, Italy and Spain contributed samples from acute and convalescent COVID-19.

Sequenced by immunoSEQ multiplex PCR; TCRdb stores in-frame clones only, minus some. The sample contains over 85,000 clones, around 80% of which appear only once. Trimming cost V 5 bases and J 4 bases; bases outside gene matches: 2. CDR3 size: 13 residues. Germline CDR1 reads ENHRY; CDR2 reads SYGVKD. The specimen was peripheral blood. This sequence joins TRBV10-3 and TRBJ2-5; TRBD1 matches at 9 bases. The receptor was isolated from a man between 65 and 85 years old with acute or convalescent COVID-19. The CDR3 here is CAISNRGPETQYF. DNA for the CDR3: TGTGCCATCAGTAACAGGGGGCCAGAGACCCAGTACTTC.